This TCR beta chain was identified in a study of T cells in localized non-small cell lung cancer. Details on this clone: The antigen is undetermined.

Whole-study results and caveats: Compared with tumor, uninvolved adjacent lung displayed greater T cell clonality, ranking highest overall. For the top 100 tumor clones, a median roughly 53 also appeared in adjacent lung. Because only a single region of the tumor was sequenced, heterogeneity remains possible.

Produced via immunoSEQ multiplex PCR; TCRdb's table is partial and in-frame only. The table shows 40,000 or so clones, with approximately 84% occurring only once. Germline V gene data show CDR1 as SQVTM and CDR2 as ANQGSEA. V lost 6 bases and J 5 bases, leaving 16 bases between the germline ends. The CDR3 loop spans 13 amino acids. V gene TRBV29-1 combines with J gene TRBJ1-2; a possible D gene is TRBD1 (5 bases). The clonotype comes from a man aged 40 to 75 with stage I lung adenocarcinoma. Source: peripheral blood, taken before any cancer treatment. CDR3 region: CSVRDGEQYGYTF. The CDR3 nucleotides read TGCAGCGTCAGGGACGGAGAGCAGTATGGCTACACCTTC.